One sample yielded the 15 T cell receptor beta chains listed below, sequenced in a study of response to subunit inactivated influenza vaccine. MiXCR was run by TCRdb on the RT-PCR reads, yielding one entry per CDR3 protein. The sample includes under 950,000 distinct CDR3 sequences, around 21% of them seen just once. The source was PBMCs from blood, collected less than 6 days after vaccination. These receptors came from a man between 45 and 60 years old who received an inactivated influenza vaccine.

This clonotype occurred a few times. The chain combines TRBV7-2 with TRBJ2-7; TRBD2 matches 8 bases. This CDR3 contains 18 residues. Per germline, CDR1 SGHTA and CDR2 FQGNSA. V shed 5 bases, J shed 5 bases, and the junction held 20 bases outside the gene matches. DNA for the CDR3: TGTGCCAGCAGCCGACGAAATCTCTTGAGCGGGAGTTTCCACGAGCAGTACTTC. Translation gives CASSRRNLLSGSFHEQYF.

The gene calls are TRBV6-5 and TRBJ2-1, with 12 bases that match TRBD2. With V trimmed by 0 bases and J by 7 bases, 13 bases remained unmatched. The CDR3 extends over 19 amino acids. CDR1 is MNHEY and CDR2 is SVGAGI in the germline V gene. For the CDR3, the DNA is TGTGCCAGCAGTTACTCGATGAGATTGGGACTAGCGGGCGTTAATGAGCAGTTCTTC. Translated: CASSYSMRLGLAGVNEQFF.

This rearrangement joins TRBV20-1 to TRBJ1-1, with D perhaps TRBD1 (6 bases). CDR1 and CDR2 (germline): DFQATT, SNEGSKA (reference sequence). This CDR3 is 17 amino acids long. Between the trimmed V and J ends, which lost 3 bases and 2 bases, there was a span of 22 bases. CDR3 DNA: TGCAGTGCTAGGGGAATCCGCGGCAGCAGGGGAAACACTGAAGCTTTCTTT. This translates into CSARGIRGSRGNTEAFF.

The chain is built from TRBV7-2 and TRBJ2-5; no reliable D call. The CDR3 runs to 14 residues. Germline CDR1 reads SGHTA; CDR2 reads FQGNSA. V lost 5 bases, J lost 1 base, and 11 bases lay in between. The CDR3 reads CASSRLWGQETQYF. CDR3 DNA: TGTGCCAGCAGCCGCTTATGGGGCCAAGAGACCCAGTACTTC.

In this sample, this clonotype turned up a few times. The chain joins TRBV5-1 to TRBJ2-3; D remains ambiguous. CDR1 and CDR2 from the germline V gene are SGHRS and YFSETQ. Trimming cost V 0 bases and J 6 bases, with 14 bases left between them. The CDR3 sequence is 15 residues long. CDR3 in DNA: TGCGCCAGCAGCTTGGAAAGGGTTTTATTCGATACGCAGTATTTT. Translation: CASSLERVLFDTQYF.

In this sample, this clonotype turned up a few times. V and J are TRBV20-1 and TRBJ2-7; 9 bases map to TRBD1. The J segment lost 3 bases and the V segment lost 1 base, leaving 1 base of the junction unmatched. Germline V gives CDR1 DFQATT, CDR2 SNEGSKA (reference sequence). The CDR3 length is 13 residues. CDR3: CSARVDRGYEQYF. CDR3 sequence (DNA): TGCAGTGCTAGAGTGGACAGGGGCTACGAGCAGTACTTC.

This clonotype appeared once. The chain couples TRBV15 to TRBJ2-3; 7 bases map to TRBD2. The CDR3 has 14 residues. J gave up 4 bases and V 9 bases, and 10 bases lay outside the gene matches. Germline CDR1 reads LNHNV; CDR2 reads YYDKDF (reference sequence). This chain's CDR3 is CATSLGGGSDTQYF. CDR3 sequence (DNA): TGTGCCACGAGCCTTGGGGGAGGGTCAGATACGCAGTATTTT.

DNA for the CDR3: TGCAGTGACGACAGGGAAGCCTATGGCTACACCTTC. Amino acids: CSDDREAYGYTF. This chain connects TRBV20-1 to TRBJ1-2; TRBD1 agrees at 7 bases. Germline CDR1 DFQATT, CDR2 SNEGSKA (reference sequence). Trimming cost V 7 bases and J 4 bases; bases outside gene matches: 6. The CDR3 has 12 residues.

This chain uses TRBV5-1 with TRBJ1-1; D is undetermined. Germline-derived CDR1 and CDR2 are SGHRS and YFSETQ. The CDR3 spans 15 residues. V was clipped by 4 bases and J by 5 bases, with 18 bases between them. DNA for the CDR3: TGCGCCAGCAGCGAGGTTGGCGGTGGGGTAACTGAAGCTTTCTTT. Its translation is CASSEVGGGVTEAFF.

The CDR3 DNA reads TGCAGTGCTAGAGATAGGCGGGCCTACGAGCAGTACTTC. It yields the protein CSARDRRAYEQYF. The chain links TRBV20-1 to TRBJ2-7; the D gene is possibly TRBD2 (5 bases). CDR1 is DFQATT and CDR2 is SNEGSKA in the germline V gene (reference sequence). CDR3 length: 13 residues. Trimming left V 0 bases short and J 2 bases short, with 8 bases between.

This clonotype came up a few times. This chain connects TRBV6-2 or TRBV6-3 to TRBJ2-1; the match to TRBD1 covers 7 bases. V lost 2 bases and J lost 5; bases outside the gene matches: 9. This CDR3 has 16 amino acids. Germline assignment: CDR1 MNHEY and CDR2 SVGEGT. CDR3 nucleotide sequence: TGTGCCAGCAGTTACGGGAGACAGGGTGTAAACAATGAGCAGTTCTTC. Translation gives CASSYGRQGVNNEQFF.

This clonotype was detected a few times. The V and J genes are TRBV7-2 and TRBJ1-1, with 10 positions matching TRBD1. After removal of 5 bases from V and 5 bases from J, the junction contained 8 bases not matched to a gene. The CDR3 is made up of 15 amino acids. The V gene's germline CDR1 is SGHTA and CDR2 FQGNSA. As DNA, the CDR3 is TGTGCCAGCAGCCCAGGACAGGGGGGGGAAACTGAAGCTTTCTTT. Amino acids: CASSPGQGGETEAFF.

CDR3 nucleotides: TGTGCCATCAGTGAACAGAACTATGGCTACACCTTC. Translation: CAISEQNYGYTF. The chain is built from TRBV10-3 and TRBJ1-2; D not resolved. V lost 3 bases, J lost 2 bases, and 4 bases lay in between. The germline V gene encodes CDR1 ENHRY and CDR2 SYGVKD. The CDR3 runs 12 residues.

There are a few counts of this clonotype. V usage is TRBV7-2 and J usage is TRBJ2-3; weak D call: TRBD2 (6 bases). The CDR3 has 13 residues. The V and J ends lost 5 bases and 6 bases respectively, with 12 bases between them. Germline V gene lookup returns CDR1 SGHTA and CDR2 FQGNSA. The CDR3 sequence is CASSPEGFDTQYF. CDR3 DNA: TGTGCCAGCAGCCCGGAGGGTTTCGATACGCAGTATTTT.

The V and J genes are TRBV7-9 and TRBJ1-5, with D maybe TRBD1 (5 bases). V dropped 5 bases and J dropped 3 bases, with 11 bases sitting between them. CDR3 size: 14 residues. The germline V gene encodes CDR1 SEHNR and CDR2 FQNEAQ (reference sequence). The CDR3 sequence is CASSQGTLNQPQHF. The CDR3 DNA follows: TGTGCCAGCAGCCAGGGAACTCTCAATCAGCCCCAGCATTTT.